This is a list of T cell receptor beta chains from one sample in a study of CD8+ T cells in alopecia areata. The repertoire was sequenced with immunoSEQ multiplex PCR; TCRdb's copy has only in-frame clones and lacks some. Here the sample spans 150,000 to 200,000 clones, roughly 60% being singletons. Sequences were derived from CD4+ T cells sorted from blood, sampled at week 24, from a patient treated with tofacitinib. The receptors derive from a human donor with alopecia areata. CDR3s include the opening cysteine and the closing phenylalanine or tryptophan. The order of the fields is D gene, clone size, V gene, J gene, CDR3 protein, CDR3 DNA. D genes are given only for firm matches. Clone sizes are given selectively: once, few, many, or a class where the clone is expanded.

d_gene: -; abundance: -; v_gene: TRBV7-2; j_gene: TRBJ1-2; CDR3aa: CASSRDMYGYTF; CDR3nt: TGTGCCAGCAGCCGGGACATGTATGGCTACACCTTC
d_gene: TRBD1; abundance: once; v_gene: TRBV7-6; j_gene: TRBJ2-1; CDR3aa: CASSSDRGSYNEQFF; CDR3nt: TGTGCCAGCAGCTCAGACAGGGGATCCTACAATGAGCAGTTCTTC
d_gene: -; abundance: -; v_gene: TRBV7-3; j_gene: TRBJ2-5; CDR3aa: CASSLTGDYQETQYF; CDR3nt: TGTGCCAGCAGCTTAACTGGGGACTACCAAGAGACCCAGTACTTC
d_gene: TRBD1; abundance: -; v_gene: TRBV5-6; j_gene: TRBJ1-2; CDR3aa: CASSRGQTNGYTF; CDR3nt: TGTGCCAGCAGCCGGGGACAGACCAATGGCTACACCTTC
d_gene: -; abundance: few; v_gene: TRBV10-2; j_gene: TRBJ2-1; CDR3aa: CATRRGGDNEQFF; CDR3nt: TGCGCCACCCGGAGGGGCGGAGACAATGAGCAGTTCTTC
d_gene: TRBD1; abundance: -; v_gene: TRBV5-6; j_gene: TRBJ1-4; CDR3aa: CASSSTGNNEKLFF; CDR3nt: TGTGCCAGCAGCTCGACAGGGAATAATGAAAAACTGTTTTTT
d_gene: -; abundance: -; v_gene: TRBV6-1; j_gene: TRBJ2-5; CDR3aa: CASERQAIETQYF; CDR3nt: TGTGCCAGTGAGCGCCAGGCGATAGAGACCCAGTACTTC
d_gene: -; abundance: -; v_gene: TRBV2; j_gene: TRBJ2-2; CDR3aa: CASSEDTGELFF; CDR3nt: TGTGCCAGCAGTGAAGACACCGGGGAGCTGTTTTTT
d_gene: -; abundance: -; v_gene: TRBV5-1; j_gene: TRBJ2-1; CDR3aa: CASRVGNYNEQFF; CDR3nt: TGCGCCAGCAGAGTGGGAAACTACAATGAGCAGTTCTTC
d_gene: -; abundance: -; v_gene: TRBV11-2; j_gene: TRBJ1-1; CDR3aa: CASSPSSAFF; CDR3nt: TGTGCCAGCAGCCCCTCGTCCGCTTTCTTT
d_gene: TRBD2; abundance: -; v_gene: TRBV29-1; j_gene: TRBJ2-5; CDR3aa: CSGTRGAKETQYF; CDR3nt: TGCAGTGGGACTAGGGGGGCGAAAGAGACCCAGTACTTC
d_gene: -; abundance: -; v_gene: TRBV5-1; j_gene: TRBJ2-1; CDR3aa: CASRRLGEYEQFF; CDR3nt: TGCGCCAGCAGAAGGCTCGGGGAGTATGAGCAGTTCTTC
d_gene: -; abundance: few; v_gene: TRBV6-1; j_gene: TRBJ1-1; CDR3aa: CASTADMGTEAFF; CDR3nt: TGTGCCAGCACCGCCGACATGGGCACTGAAGCTTTCTTT
d_gene: TRBD1; abundance: -; v_gene: TRBV6-5; j_gene: TRBJ1-6; CDR3aa: CASSPGQGGSPLHF; CDR3nt: TGTGCCAGCAGTCCGGGACAGGGAGGCTCACCCCTCCACTTT
d_gene: -; abundance: few; v_gene: TRBV2; j_gene: TRBJ2-2; CDR3aa: CASSERGPSSTGELFF; CDR3nt: TGTGCCAGCAGTGAAAGGGGACCCTCGAGCACCGGGGAGCTGTTTTTT
d_gene: -; abundance: -; v_gene: TRBV30; j_gene: TRBJ1-5; CDR3aa: CAWSKGVNQPQHF; CDR3nt: TGTGCCTGGAGTAAAGGGGTCAATCAGCCCCAGCATTTT
d_gene: TRBD1; abundance: few; v_gene: TRBV6-1; j_gene: TRBJ2-5; CDR3aa: CASRKGQGNRETQYF; CDR3nt: TGTGCCAGCAGAAAGGGACAGGGAAATCGGGAGACCCAGTACTTC
d_gene: -; abundance: -; v_gene: TRBV29-1; j_gene: TRBJ2-2; CDR3aa: CSGRANGELFF; CDR3nt: TGCAGCGGCAGGGCTAACGGGGAGCTGTTTTTT
d_gene: -; abundance: -; v_gene: TRBV6-5; j_gene: TRBJ2-7; CDR3aa: CASSYRQGHLSYEQYF; CDR3nt: TGTGCCAGCAGTTACCGGCAGGGACATCTCTCCTACGAGCAGTACTTC
d_gene: TRBD2; abundance: -; v_gene: TRBV4-3; j_gene: TRBJ2-1; CDR3aa: CASSHLLASGDSEQFF; CDR3nt: TGCGCCAGCAGCCACCTCCTAGCTAGCGGGGACAGTGAGCAGTTCTTC
d_gene: -; abundance: once; v_gene: TRBV2; j_gene: TRBJ2-7; CDR3aa: CASRTSETSNVRQYF; CDR3nt: TGTGCCAGCAGGACCTCAGAGACTAGTAATGTTAGGCAGTACTTC
d_gene: -; abundance: few; v_gene: TRBV12-5; j_gene: TRBJ2-4; CDR3aa: CASGLGDKRGLQYF; CDR3nt: TGTGCTAGTGGTTTGGGGGACAAGAGGGGACTTCAGTACTTC
d_gene: -; abundance: -; v_gene: TRBV29-1; j_gene: TRBJ2-5; CDR3aa: CSVLDTGRETQYF; CDR3nt: TGCAGCGTTCTCGACACGGGGAGAGAGACCCAGTACTTC
d_gene: -; abundance: once; v_gene: TRBV14; j_gene: TRBJ2-1; CDR3aa: CASSKRGRPEGEQFF; CDR3nt: TGTGCCAGCAGTAAGAGAGGTAGACCTGAGGGTGAGCAGTTCTTC
d_gene: -; abundance: -; v_gene: TRBV11-2; j_gene: TRBJ1-1; CDR3aa: CASSLGPNTEAFF; CDR3nt: TGTGCCAGCAGCTTAGGTCCGAACACTGAAGCTTTCTTT
d_gene: -; abundance: -; v_gene: TRBV25-1; j_gene: TRBJ1-5; CDR3aa: CASSGAGTGQPQHF; CDR3nt: TGTGCCAGCAGCGGGGCAGGGACCGGTCAGCCCCAGCATTTT
d_gene: TRBD2; abundance: many; v_gene: TRBV13; j_gene: TRBJ2-3; CDR3aa: CASSFRTSRLSTDTQYF; CDR3nt: TGTGCCAGCAGCTTCCGGACTAGCCGACTATCCACAGATACGCAGTATTTT
d_gene: -; abundance: -; v_gene: TRBV7-9; j_gene: TRBJ2-7; CDR3aa: CASSTSLYEQYF; CDR3nt: TGTGCCAGCAGCACTAGCCTCTACGAGCAGTACTTC
d_gene: -; abundance: few; v_gene: TRBV11-2; j_gene: TRBJ2-5; CDR3aa: CASSLDRGAGTQYF; CDR3nt: TGTGCCAGCAGCTTAGATCGAGGGGCCGGGACCCAGTACTTC
d_gene: -; abundance: -; v_gene: TRBV19; j_gene: TRBJ1-1; CDR3aa: CASSVSGQPNTEAFF; CDR3nt: TGTGCCAGTAGTGTCTCGGGACAACCGAACACTGAAGCTTTCTTT
d_gene: -; abundance: -; v_gene: TRBV9; j_gene: TRBJ2-2; CDR3aa: CASSVGGGVNTGELFF; CDR3nt: TGTGCCAGCAGCGTAGGTGGTGGGGTAAACACCGGGGAGCTGTTTTTT
d_gene: -; abundance: -; v_gene: TRBV29-1; j_gene: TRBJ2-3; CDR3aa: CSVDRGVTDTQYF; CDR3nt: TGCAGCGTTGACAGGGGGGTCACAGATACGCAGTATTTT
d_gene: -; abundance: few; v_gene: TRBV30; j_gene: TRBJ1-2; CDR3aa: CAWSLRGTGYTF; CDR3nt: TGTGCCTGGAGTTTAAGGGGGACTGGCTACACCTTC
d_gene: -; abundance: once; v_gene: TRBV30; j_gene: TRBJ1-6; CDR3aa: CAWSVQREGFSSYNSPLHF; CDR3nt: TGTGCCTGGAGTGTACAGCGGGAGGGCTTCAGCTCCTATAATTCACCCCTCCACTTT
d_gene: -; abundance: -; v_gene: TRBV29-1; j_gene: TRBJ2-3; CDR3aa: CSGTVQDTQYF; CDR3nt: TGCAGCGGGACGGTGCAGGATACGCAGTATTTT
d_gene: -; abundance: -; v_gene: TRBV27; j_gene: TRBJ1-6; CDR3aa: CASSFRGQSPLHF; CDR3nt: TGTGCCAGCAGTTTTCGGGGGCAGTCACCCCTCCACTTT
d_gene: -; abundance: -; v_gene: TRBV6-6; j_gene: TRBJ1-1; CDR3aa: CASSYEVRTEAFF; CDR3nt: TGTGCCAGCAGTTACGAGGTTCGCACTGAAGCTTTCTTT
d_gene: TRBD1; abundance: -; v_gene: TRBV15; j_gene: TRBJ2-3; CDR3aa: CATSRDLGQEQYF; CDR3nt: TGTGCCACCAGCAGAGATCTAGGACAGGAACAGTATTTT
d_gene: TRBD1; abundance: few; v_gene: TRBV28; j_gene: TRBJ2-7; CDR3aa: CASSERTGTTYEQYF; CDR3nt: TGTGCCAGCAGTGAACGGACAGGGACGACCTACGAGCAGTACTTC
d_gene: -; abundance: few; v_gene: TRBV19; j_gene: TRBJ1-1; CDR3aa: CASTKGGRSNTEAFF; CDR3nt: TGTGCCAGTACGAAAGGAGGTCGGTCGAACACTGAAGCTTTCTTT
d_gene: TRBD1; abundance: many; v_gene: TRBV19; j_gene: TRBJ1-5; CDR3aa: CASSFGQERAF; CDR3nt: TGTGCCAGTAGTTTCGGACAGGAGAGGGCCTTT
d_gene: -; abundance: -; v_gene: TRBV30; j_gene: TRBJ2-1; CDR3aa: CAWNRWNEQFF; CDR3nt: TGTGCCTGGAACAGGTGGAATGAGCAGTTCTTC
d_gene: TRBD1; abundance: once; v_gene: TRBV4-1; j_gene: TRBJ2-7; CDR3aa: CASSHDRTGANSDEQYF; CDR3nt: TGCGCCAGCAGCCACGACAGGACAGGGGCCAACTCGGACGAGCAGTACTTC
d_gene: -; abundance: -; v_gene: TRBV30; j_gene: TRBJ1-2; CDR3aa: CAWSPRQALGYTF; CDR3nt: TGTGCCTGGAGTCCAAGACAGGCCTTAGGCTACACCTTC
d_gene: -; abundance: few; v_gene: TRBV2; j_gene: TRBJ2-4; CDR3aa: CASSGGWNIQYF; CDR3nt: TGTGCCAGCAGTGGGGGTTGGAACATTCAGTACTTC
d_gene: TRBD1; abundance: -; v_gene: TRBV7-2; j_gene: TRBJ2-4; CDR3aa: CASSPQGARNIQYF; CDR3nt: TGTGCCAGCAGCCCGCAGGGGGCGCGGAACATTCAGTACTTC